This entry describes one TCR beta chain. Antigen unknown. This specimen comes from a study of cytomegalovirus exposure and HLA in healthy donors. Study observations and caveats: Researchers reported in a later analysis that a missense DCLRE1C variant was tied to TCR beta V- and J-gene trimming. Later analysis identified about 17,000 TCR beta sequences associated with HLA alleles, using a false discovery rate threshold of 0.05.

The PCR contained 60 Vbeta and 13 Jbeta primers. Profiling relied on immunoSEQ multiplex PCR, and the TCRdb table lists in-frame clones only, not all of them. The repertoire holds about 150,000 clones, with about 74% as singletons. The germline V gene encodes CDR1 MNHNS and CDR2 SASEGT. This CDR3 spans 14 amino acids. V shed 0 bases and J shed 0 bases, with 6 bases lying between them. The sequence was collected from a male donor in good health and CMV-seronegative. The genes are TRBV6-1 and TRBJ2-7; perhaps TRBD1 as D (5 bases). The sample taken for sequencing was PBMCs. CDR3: CASSEADSSYEQYF. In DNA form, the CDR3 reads TGTGCCAGCAGTGAAGCCGACAGCTCCTACGAGCAGTACTTC.